The sequence of this T cell receptor (beta chain) was determined in a study of blood T cell repertoires in COVID-19. Study summary: COVID-19 samples collected from the United States, Italy and Spain covered acute and convalescent phases. T cells, B-cell-depleted T cells, or PBMCs supplied cDNA or gDNA.

V lost 3 bases, J lost 3 bases, and 8 bases lay in between. This CDR3 spans 13 amino acids. This clone was counted only a few times. In the authors' workflow: Estimated nucleated cell counts came from reference gene primer amplification. TCRdb's copy holds only in-frame clones and misses some; the assay was immunoSEQ multiplex PCR. The V and J calls and clone size were taken over from that table, and D and trimming were inferred from the DNA. The sample records 210,000 or so clones, 80% to 90% being singletons. This TCR came from a human donor in a cohort sampled during active COVID-19. Sequencing was performed on peripheral blood. This chain connects TRBV12-3 or TRBV12-4 to TRBJ1-1; D is unclear. CDR3 coding DNA: TGTGCCAGCAGTTTCCGTCAGGACACTGAAGCTTTCTTT. Translated: CASSFRQDTEAFF.